This T cell receptor beta chain was captured by sequencing in a study of cytomegalovirus exposure and HLA in healthy donors. General study findings and limits: Rates of TCR association differed by HLA locus in a later analysis, with DRB1 highest and HLA-C lowest. After further analysis at a later stage, 16,951 TCR beta sequences were associated with HLA alleles at 0.05 false discovery rate. In a later analysis, HLA-associated TCR beta chains were more clonally expanded than equally common others.

Note on this clone: Its antigen is as yet unknown.

Primers for the PCR totalled 60 Vbeta and 13 Jbeta. Sequencing used immunoSEQ multiplex PCR; TCRdb keeps in-frame clones, though not all of them. The table lists about 160,000 clones, approximately 86% of them singletons, with just under 2% in the top ten. CDR1 and CDR2 from the germline V gene are SGHRS and YFSETQ. The CDR3 loop spans 17 amino acids. Trimming took 0 bases from V and 4 from J, leaving 17 bases between them. Sequenced material: PBMCs. The rearrangement uses TRBV5-1 and TRBJ1-3, with D perhaps TRBD1 (6 bases). This sequence was found in a woman in her late teens or twenties in good health and CMV-seronegative. CDR3 protein: CASSLGQDGGRGNTIYF. Here the CDR3 DNA reads TGCGCCAGCAGCTTGGGACAGGACGGTGGGAGAGGAAACACCATATATTTT.